These 10 T cell receptor beta chains came from one sample sequenced in a study of shared clonotypes between healthy human individuals. TCRdb keeps only in-frame clones here, not all; method: immunoSEQ multiplex PCR. The table shows almost 700,000 clones, with 92% occurring only once. Naive CD8 cells comprised CD45RO-negative, CCR7-positively selected cells, excluding terminally differentiated effector memory CD45RA+ cells. Sequencing input: naive CD8+ T cells sorted from blood. The receptors here all came from a man younger than 45 in good health.

The chain has TRBV7-8 and TRBJ2-2; D possibly matches TRBD1 or TRBD2 (5 bases each). Germline CDR1 reads SGHVS; CDR2 reads FQNEAQ. V lost 5 bases, J lost 6 bases, and 28 bases lay in between. This CDR3 region has 19 residues. Here the CDR3 reads CASSMDLNVGDRSAGELFF. In DNA form, the CDR3 reads TGTGCCAGCAGCATGGACTTGAATGTAGGGGACCGATCGGCCGGGGAGCTGTTTTTT.

The rearrangement joins TRBV6-4 to TRBJ1-1; TRBD1 is a possible D gene (5 bases). This CDR3 contains 15 residues. Trimming took 4 bases from V and 9 from J, leaving 21 bases between them. Germline assignment: CDR1 MRHNA and CDR2 SNTAGT. CDR3 region: CASSGPGPQGVQAFF. The DNA for the CDR3 is TGTGCCAGCAGTGGGCCCGGGCCGCAGGGTGTACAAGCTTTCTTT.

This clone appeared a single time. This chain joins TRBV7-9 and TRBJ2-1; 8 nucleotides align to TRBD2. With 5 bases clipped from V and 9 bases from J, the junction kept 12 bases outside the gene matches. CDR1 SEHNR and CDR2 FQNEAQ come from the germline V gene (reference sequence). The CDR3 spans 15 residues. The CDR3 region is CASSKSGAGGLEQFF. The CDR3 DNA reads as TGTGCCAGCAGCAAATCAGGGGCGGGAGGACTTGAGCAGTTCTTC.

The J gene is TRBJ1-1, the V gene TRBV29-1, with D unresolved. The germline V and J ends were trimmed by 6 bases and 7 bases, with 15 bases remaining between them. The CDR3 runs to 12 residues. Germline V gives CDR1 SQVTM, CDR2 ANQGSEA. The CDR3: CSVLNLEIEAFF. CDR3 sequence (DNA): TGCAGCGTCCTTAATCTGGAAATTGAAGCTTTCTTT.

In DNA form, the CDR3 reads TGTGCCAGCAGCTTCCTCTTGAGGACAGGGGTGGCTGAAGCTTTCTTT. It is translated as CASSFLLRTGVAEAFF. This rearrangement joins TRBV11-2 to TRBJ1-1; 9 bases match TRBD1. Germline CDR1 is SGHAT and CDR2 is FQNNGV. The length of the CDR3 is 16 residues. Trimming at V came to 3 bases and at J to 6 bases, leaving 11 bases not matched to a gene.

CDR3 loop: CASSLVGGGPSTDTQYF. The CDR3 nucleotides are TGTGCCAGCAGCTTAGTCGGGGGAGGGCCTAGCACAGATACGCAGTATTTT. The genes are TRBV11-2 and TRBJ2-3, with 7 bases identical to TRBD2. Trimming took 1 base from V and 0 from J; bases not matched to a gene: 7. The CDR3 is made up of 17 amino acids. Per germline, CDR1 SGHAT and CDR2 FQNNGV.

The J gene is TRBJ2-1, the V gene TRBV25-1, with 7 positions matching TRBD1. J lost 1 base, V lost 4 bases, and 10 bases had no gene match. The CDR3 has 17 amino acids. Germline V gives CDR1 MGHDK, CDR2 SYGVNS. Here the CDR3 reads CASSGFGTDGSYNEQFF. The CDR3 DNA follows: TGTGCCAGCAGTGGGTTCGGGACAGATGGATCCTACAATGAGCAGTTCTTC.

The J gene is TRBJ2-1, the V gene TRBV27; 9 nucleotides match TRBD2. After removal of 7 bases from V and 6 bases from J, the junction contained 7 bases not matched to a gene. Germline CDR1 and CDR2: MNHEY and SMNVEV (reference sequence). This CDR3 is 14 amino acids long. This chain's CDR3 is CASTRGSGSNEQFF. The CDR3 bases are TGTGCCAGCACCCGGGGTAGCGGGAGCAATGAGCAGTTCTTC.

V is TRBV15 and J is TRBJ2-7; D could derive from TRBD1 or TRBD2 (5 bases each). This CDR3 contains 15 residues. Germline assignment: CDR1 LNHNV and CDR2 YYDKDF (reference sequence). Deletions cut 0 bases from V and 1 base from J, with 10 bases between. The CDR3 region is CATSRDRGQSYEQYF. CDR3 nucleotides: TGTGCCACCAGCAGAGATCGGGGCCAGTCCTACGAGCAGTACTTC.

The DNA of the CDR3 is TGTGCCAGCAGCGAAACGGACTTGGAATACGAGCAGTACTTC. This codes for CASSETDLEYEQYF. The rearrangement joins TRBV14 to TRBJ2-7, with a possible D match to TRBD2 (5 bases). The CDR3 spans 14 residues. V shed 5 bases and J shed 4 bases, with 15 bases lying between them. Germline V gives CDR1 SGHDN, CDR2 FVKESK.